Each of the 22 T cell receptor beta chains below was sequenced from the same sample in a study of cytomegalovirus exposure and HLA in healthy donors. PCR employed 60 Vbeta and 13 Jbeta primers. The repertoire was sequenced with immunoSEQ multiplex PCR; TCRdb's copy has only in-frame clones and lacks some. The sample holds approximately 89,000 clones; 62% are singletons and the top ten take 4.5% to 5.5%. The sequenced material came from PBMCs. The receptors originated from a woman aged 25 to 39 in good health and CMV-seropositive.

The chain employs TRBV6-5 and TRBJ1-5; a weak D match, TRBD1 (5 bases). V lost 4 bases, J lost 5 bases, and 15 bases lay in between. The CDR3 totals 15 residues. Germline CDR1 reads MNHEY; CDR2 reads SVGAGI. CDR3 in amino acids: CASSSGGVSHQPQHF. The CDR3 DNA reads as TGTGCCAGCAGTTCGGGGGGGGTCAGCCATCAGCCCCAGCATTTT.

The rearrangement joins TRBV9 to TRBJ2-2, with 7 positions matching TRBD1. CDR3 length: 12 amino acids. Germline V gene sequence: CDR1 SGDLS, CDR2 YYNGEE. Germline trimming cut 2 bases from V and 11 bases from J; bases unmatched to any gene: 3. Here the CDR3 DNA reads TGTGCCAGCAGCGTGAGAGGGGGCGAGCTGTTTTTT. It specifies CASSVRGGELFF.

The chain joins TRBV19 to TRBJ1-6; D is uncertain. CDR3 size: 13 residues. Germline V CDR1 and CDR2: LNHDA, SQIVND (reference sequence). V gave up 3 bases and J gave up 8 bases, with 8 bases separating them. The CDR3 nucleotides are TGTGCCAGTAGTATTCAGGTGGATTCACCCCTCCACTTT. It codes for CASSIQVDSPLHF.

The chain uses TRBV30 and TRBJ1-5; 11 nucleotides align to TRBD1. Per the germline V gene, CDR1 is GTSNPN and CDR2 is SVGIG (reference sequence). The CDR3 spans 15 residues. V shed 2 bases, J shed 7 bases, and the junction held 7 bases outside the gene matches. The CDR3 nucleotides are TGTGCCTGGAGTAGGGGGACAGGGGGGGGACAGCCCCAGCATTTT. Translation: CAWSRGTGGGQPQHF.

The V call is TRBV4-1, the J call TRBJ2-1; 7 positions match TRBD2. CDR3 size: 18 residues. Germline V lookup: CDR1 MGHRA, CDR2 YSYEKL. The junction had 12 bases not matched to a gene; V was cut back by 0 bases and J by 4 bases. The CDR3 DNA sequence: TGCGCCAGCAGCCAAGAGGGTGGACTAAGCGGGGCTTACAATGAGCAGTTCTTC. This encodes CASSQEGGLSGAYNEQFF.

This clone was detected a few times. CDR3 sequence: CASSSGQGPLTQYF. CDR3 bases: TGTGCCAGCAGCTCTGGACAGGGCCCGTTGACCCAGTACTTC. V is TRBV7-9 and J is TRBJ2-5; 8 positions match TRBD1. From germline, CDR1 is SEHNR and CDR2 FQNEAQ (reference sequence). This CDR3 comprises 14 residues. Trimming at V came to 4 bases and at J to 7 bases, leaving 8 bases not matched to a gene.

To note about this clone: The germline gene is not matched at one end of the junction; a read error may be the cause. CDR3 coding DNA: TGTGCCAGCAGCGGGGGGACCGGGTCAATGATCTTT. Translation: CASSGGTGSMIF. The chain links TRBV7-9 to TRBJ1-1, with TRBD1 as a possible D gene (5 bases). CDR1 and CDR2 from the germline V gene are SEHNR and FQNEAQ (reference sequence). This CDR3 spans 12 amino acids.

This chain joins TRBV7-8 and TRBJ2-3; 7 nucleotides agree with TRBD1. With V trimmed by 1 base and J by 1 base, 5 bases remained unmatched. Germline CDR1 SGHVS, CDR2 FQNEAQ. CDR3 size: 16 residues. This chain's CDR3 is CASSLVSGGGTDTQYF. In DNA, the CDR3 is TGTGCCAGCAGCTTAGTTTCAGGGGGAGGCACAGATACGCAGTATTTT. Filled out from reference TRBV7-8 and TRBJ2-3, the complete variable domain reads GAGVSQSPRYKVAKRGQDVALRCDPISGHVSLFWYQQALGQGPEFLTYFQNEAQLDKSGLPSDRFFAERPEGSVSTLKIQRTQQEDSAVYLCASSLVSGGGTDTQYFGPGTRLTVL.

V gene TRBV2 combines with J gene TRBJ1-3, with a possible D match to TRBD1 (5 bases). The CDR3 has 10 amino acids. Germline CDR1 SNHLY, CDR2 FYNNEI. V lost 7 bases to trimming and J lost 10 bases, with 8 bases between them. The DNA for the CDR3 is TGTGCCAGCATAAGGGGAACCATATATTTT. Its translation is CASIRGTIYF.

DNA for the CDR3: TGTGCCAGTAGTATTGGGTCGGGGAGCAACAATGAGCAGTTCTTC. Its translation: CASSIGSGSNNEQFF. V is TRBV19 and J is TRBJ2-1, with D maybe TRBD2 (5 bases). V dropped 3 bases and J dropped 5 bases, with 14 bases sitting between them. Germline V gene lookup returns CDR1 LNHDA and CDR2 SQIVND (reference sequence). This CDR3 has 15 residues.

The rearrangement joins TRBV7-2 to TRBJ1-2; 9 positions agree with TRBD1. This CDR3 comprises 15 residues. The germline CDR1 and CDR2 sequences are SGHTA and FQGNSA. Unmatched junction bases numbered 17, after V lost 5 bases and J lost 13 bases. The DNA for the CDR3 is TGTGCCAGCAGCCCTGGCGTAGGGGGACAGGGTTTGGTCACCTTC. Residues: CASSPGVGGQGLVTF. Full variable domain (outside the CDR3, taken from reference TRBV7-2 and TRBJ1-2): GAGVSQSPSNKVTEKGKDVELRCDPISGHTALYWYRQSLGQGLEFLIYFQGNSAPDKSGLPSDRFSAERTGGSVSTLTIQRTQQEDSAVYLCASSPGVGGQGLVTFGSGTRLTVV.

There are a few counts of this clone. The V and J genes are TRBV7-6 and TRBJ1-6; the match to TRBD1 covers 9 bases. The ends lost 1 base at V and 6 bases at J; junction bases unmatched: 10. Germline V gene lookup returns CDR1 SGHVS and CDR2 FNYEAQ. This CDR3 region has 18 residues. CDR3 in DNA: TGTGCCAGCAGCTTAGGGGTCCCGGGACAGGGCTTTAATTCACCCCTCCACTTT. The encoded protein is CASSLGVPGQGFNSPLHF.

The chain recombines TRBV6-5 with TRBJ2-2; D is possibly TRBD1 (6 bases). The CDR3 is 14 residues long. The germline gives CDR1 MNHEY, CDR2 SVGAGI. The V end lost 5 bases, the J end lost 7 bases, and 14 bases lay between the germline ends. CDR3 nucleotides: TGTGCCAGCAGTCTGGACAGTACAATCGGGGAGCTGTTTTTT. Translation gives CASSLDSTIGELFF.

This clone was detected once. At one end, the junction sequence differs from germline, possibly due to a read error. The chain's CDR3 is CASSLGLVRSVQETQHF. CDR3 coding DNA: TGTGCCAGCAGCTTAGGTCTGGTGCGCAGCGTCCAAGAGACCCAGCACTTC. This chain uses TRBV7-8 with TRBJ2-5; D is ambiguous. The CDR3 is 17 amino acids. Germline loops: CDR1 SGHVS, CDR2 FQNEAQ. Together with reference TRBV7-8 and TRBJ2-5, the CDR3 gives the full variable domain: GAGVSQSPRYKVAKRGQDVALRCDPISGHVSLFWYQQALGQGPEFLTYFQNEAQLDKSGLPSDRFFAERPEGSVSTLKIQRTQQEDSAVYLCASSLGLVRSVQETQHFGPGTRLLVL.

This rearrangement joins TRBV5-6 to TRBJ1-5; D unresolved. The CDR3 has 17 residues. Germline CDR1 and CDR2: SGHDT and YYEEEE. The V gene lost 0 bases and the J gene lost 0 bases, with 13 bases spanning the gap. CDR3 protein: CASSLGGYPNSNQPQHF. In DNA, the CDR3 is TGTGCCAGCAGCTTGGGAGGTTACCCCAATAGCAATCAGCCCCAGCATTTT.

This rearrangement joins TRBV6-5 to TRBJ2-6; D gene ambiguous. There are 16 residues in the CDR3. Per germline, CDR1 MNHEY and CDR2 SVGAGI. V was cut by 1 base and J by 0 bases, with 7 bases left in between. The CDR3 reads CASSYFDFSGANVLTF. The CDR3 nucleotides are TGTGCCAGCAGTTACTTTGACTTCTCTGGGGCCAACGTCCTGACTTTC.

This chain links TRBV9 with TRBJ2-7, with 10 nucleotides matching TRBD1. This CDR3 region has 14 residues. V dropped 4 bases and J dropped 6; count of bases not matched to a gene: 7. Germline V gene lookup returns CDR1 SGDLS and CDR2 YYNGEE. The CDR3 region is CASSPRQGAGEQYF. CDR3 sequence (DNA): TGTGCCAGCAGCCCAAGACAGGGGGCGGGCGAGCAGTACTTC. Using reference TRBV9 and TRBJ2-7 for the parts outside the CDR3, the full variable domain is DSGVTQTPKHLITATGQRVTLRCSPRSGDLSVYWYQQSLDQGLQFLIQYYNGEERAKGNILERFSAQQFPDLHSELNLSSLELGDSALYFCASSPRQGAGEQYFGPGTRLTVT.

CDR3 DNA: TGTGCCTGGAGCTCTCTCTACGAGCAGTACTTC. It codes for CAWSSLYEQYF. This chain uses TRBV30 with TRBJ2-7; no definite D call. CDR3 length equals 11 residues. V lost 3 bases to trimming and J lost 3 bases, with 6 bases between them. Germline CDR1 reads GTSNPN; CDR2 reads SVGIG (reference sequence).

This clone has only a few counts. Other DNA sequences of this sample code for an identical CDR3. V is TRBV5-1 and J is TRBJ1-1; no reliable D call. V lost 0 bases and J lost 0, with 6 bases in between. Germline-derived CDR1 and CDR2 are SGHRS and YFSETQ. The CDR3 extends over 14 amino acids. The CDR3, as DNA: TGCGCCAGCAGCTTGGGCGGTATGAACACTGAAGCTTTCTTT. This translates into CASSLGGMNTEAFF.

This chain connects TRBV7-8 to TRBJ2-7, with D perhaps TRBD2 (5 bases). The CDR3 is made up of 14 amino acids. The ends were cut back, 5 bases at V and 6 bases at J, with 17 bases in the middle. Germline assignment: CDR1 SGHVS and CDR2 FQNEAQ. The CDR3 DNA reads TGTGCCAGCAGCGTCGGGGTCCGGCTGGTCGAGCAGTACTTC. Amino acids: CASSVGVRLVEQYF.

The gene calls are TRBV5-4 and TRBJ2-5, with TRBD2 identical over 9 bases. Trimming cost V 4 bases and J 0 bases; bases outside gene matches: 4. The CDR3 totals 15 residues. CDR1 and CDR2 (germline): SGHNT, YYREEE (reference sequence). The CDR3 DNA is TGTGCCAGCAGCGTTAGCGGGGGCCACCAAGAGACCCAGTACTTC. Translating it yields CASSVSGGHQETQYF.

The rearrangement joins TRBV19 to TRBJ1-5; 7 nucleotides line up with TRBD1. The CDR3 runs to 10 residues. The germline CDR1 and CDR2 sequences are LNHDA and SQIVND (reference sequence). V lost 4 bases and J lost 15; bases outside the gene matches: 3. The CDR3 is CASSRQGGHF. CDR3 sequence (DNA): TGTGCCAGTAGTAGACAGGGTGGGCATTTT.